One and the same sample provided the 22 T cell receptor beta chains below, sequenced in a study of cytomegalovirus exposure and HLA in healthy donors. The PCR had 60 Vbeta and 13 Jbeta primers. Clones were read by immunoSEQ multiplex PCR, and TCRdb kept only the in-frame ones, dropping some. This table holds 200,000 or so clones, about 80% found once. Sequenced input: PBMCs. These receptors all come from a woman under 30 in good health and CMV-seropositive.

The chain recombines TRBV7-2 with TRBJ2-5; D perhaps matches TRBD2 (7 bases). The V end lost 5 bases, the J end lost 1 base, and 20 bases lay between the germline ends. This CDR3 is 17 amino acids long. Germline CDR1 SGHTA, CDR2 FQGNSA. The CDR3 nucleotides read TGTGCCAGCAGCCCCCTCCTGGTCCGGGGGGCCCAAGAGACCCAGTACTTC. Amino acid sequence: CASSPLLVRGAQETQYF.

This rearrangement joins TRBV5-6 to TRBJ1-1; 8 bases agree with TRBD1. The length of the CDR3 is 14 residues. Trimming cost V 4 bases and J 6 bases; bases outside gene matches: 8. Germline V gives CDR1 SGHDT, CDR2 YYEEEE. CDR3 bases: TGTGCCAGCAGCCTTAGGACAGGGCTCCCTGAAGCTTTCTTT. Protein sequence: CASSLRTGLPEAFF.

The rearrangement uses TRBV5-1 and TRBJ2-7, with 7 bases identical to TRBD2. This CDR3 spans 16 amino acids. V was clipped by 0 bases and J by 7 bases; unmatched bases: 13. Germline lookup yields CDR1 SGHRS and CDR2 YFSETQ. CDR3 loop: CASSLAGGGPGDEQYV. The CDR3, as DNA: TGCGCCAGCAGCTTGGCGGGAGGAGGACCGGGTGATGAGCAGTACGTC.

V and J are TRBV19 and TRBJ2-2, with D perhaps TRBD1 (6 bases). The V gene's germline CDR1 is LNHDA and CDR2 SQIVND (reference sequence). Deletions cut 1 base from V and 6 bases from J, with 12 bases between. The CDR3 has 15 amino acids. The CDR3 loop reads CASSIAGRGSGELFF. CDR3 nucleotide sequence: TGTGCCAGTAGTATAGCTGGAAGGGGGTCCGGGGAGCTGTTTTTT. Complete variable domain (other parts from reference TRBV19 and TRBJ2-2): DGGITQSPKYLFRKEGQNVTLSCEQNLNHDAMYWYRQDPGQGLRLIYYSQIVNDFQKGDIAEGYSVSREKKESFPLTVTSAQKNPTAFYLCASSIAGRGSGELFFGEGSRLTVL.

The chain uses TRBV4-1 and TRBJ1-2, with 8 bases aligning to TRBD1. The V gene end was trimmed by 4 bases and the J gene end by 5 bases; junction bases not matched to a gene: 9. CDR1 is MGHRA and CDR2 is YSYEKL in the germline V gene. This CDR3 has 15 amino acids. The CDR3, as DNA: TGCGCCAGCAGCCTTAGACAGGGGTCGGATTATGGCTACACCTTC. Amino acid sequence: CASSLRQGSDYGYTF.

The V gene is TRBV19, the J gene TRBJ2-7; tentative D call: TRBD2 (5 bases). The CDR3 covers 13 residues. Trimming pared 5 bases from V and 3 bases from J, leaving 11 bases between. Germline values: CDR1 LNHDA, CDR2 SQIVND (reference sequence). The CDR3 DNA follows: TGTGCCAGTAGTTCCGGGGTCGTCTACGAGCAGTACTTC. This translates into CASSSGVVYEQYF.

This chain connects TRBV11-2 to TRBJ1-4, with D unresolved. The V gene's germline CDR1 is SGHAT and CDR2 FQNNGV. V was pared by 5 bases and J by 0 bases, with 10 bases between. CDR3 size: 15 residues. The chain's CDR3 is CASSPFTATNEKLFF. CDR3 in DNA: TGTGCCAGCAGCCCCTTCACTGCAACTAATGAAAAACTGTTTTTT.

This clone was seen more than once but under ten times. The chain carries TRBV9 and TRBJ2-2, with TRBD2 as a possible D gene (6 bases). CDR3 length equals 16 residues. The germline gives CDR1 SGDLS, CDR2 YYNGEE. Deletions cut 6 bases from V and 0 bases from J, with 15 bases between. As DNA, the CDR3 is TGTGCCAGCAACTCCGTTGCGGGGCCGAACACCGGGGAGCTGTTTTTT. Its protein product is CASNSVAGPNTGELFF.

The table lists this clone with a few counts. The chain recombines TRBV19 with TRBJ2-3; D call uncertain. The CDR3 is made up of 13 amino acids. Trimming took 2 bases from V and 5 from J, leaving 8 bases between them. Germline V gene data show CDR1 as LNHDA and CDR2 as SQIVND (reference sequence). CDR3 amino acids: CASSITELDTQYF. In DNA form, the CDR3 reads TGTGCCAGTAGTATAACCGAACTAGATACGCAGTATTTT. The whole variable domain, filled in from reference TRBV19 and TRBJ2-3, reads DGGITQSPKYLFRKEGQNVTLSCEQNLNHDAMYWYRQDPGQGLRLIYYSQIVNDFQKGDIAEGYSVSREKKESFPLTVTSAQKNPTAFYLCASSITELDTQYFGPGTRLTVL.

For the CDR3, the DNA is TGCGCCAGCAGTCAGGGGCCGGACAGGAACACTGAAGCTTTCTTT. This sequence encodes CASSQGPDRNTEAFF. This chain links TRBV4-1 with TRBJ1-1, with TRBD1 as a possible D gene (6 bases). The germline gives CDR1 MGHRA, CDR2 YSYEKL. CDR3 size: 15 residues. V lost 6 bases and J lost 1, with 15 bases in between.

This chain links TRBV6-4 with TRBJ2-7; 12 positions agree with TRBD2. CDR3 length: 14 amino acids. V lost 5 bases, J lost 5 bases, and 4 bases stayed unmatched. Germline lookup yields CDR1 MRHNA and CDR2 SNTAGT. The CDR3, as DNA: TGTGCCAGCAGTCCGGCTAGCGGGGGGGACGAGCAGTACTTC. Protein sequence: CASSPASGGDEQYF.

The V and J genes are TRBV29-1 and TRBJ2-4, with D possibly being TRBD2 (7 bases). Germline-derived CDR1 and CDR2 are SQVTM and ANQGSEA. The CDR3 extends over 14 amino acids. Trimming cost V 3 bases and J 8 bases, with 17 bases left between them. For the CDR3, the DNA is TGCAGCGTTGAGGAGTGGGGGGGGCGGTACATTCAGTACTTC. Protein sequence: CSVEEWGGRYIQYF.

V is TRBV2 and J is TRBJ1-3, with D hard to call. Between the trimmed V and J ends, which lost 4 bases and 7 bases, there was a span of 20 bases. CDR3 length: 16 residues. CDR1 and CDR2 (germline): SNHLY, FYNNEI. In nucleotides, the CDR3 is TGTGCCAGCAGTGTTGGGCTGGAGGTCCCGGCCAACACCATATATTTT. It is translated as CASSVGLEVPANTIYF.

As regards this clone: Its ends do not fully match the called genes, so a read error is possible. The chain links TRBV6-1 to TRBJ1-2; tentatively, D is TRBD1 (6 bases). CDR1 and CDR2 (germline): MNHNS, SASEGT. The CDR3 sequence is 15 residues long. CDR3 in DNA: TGTGCCAGCCGTGAAGGGGACACGGATTCGAGGGGCTACACCTTC. Translation gives CASREGDTDSRGYTF.

The chain employs TRBV27 and TRBJ2-6, with 7 nucleotides matching TRBD1. The germline gives CDR1 MNHEY, CDR2 SMNVEV (reference sequence). The CDR3 is made up of 14 amino acids. Losses at the gene ends were 3 bases for V and 12 bases for J; bases not matched to a gene: 8. CDR3 in DNA: TGTGCCAGCAGTTTGGGACAGCCTAGCCCCGTCCTGACTTTC. Translation gives CASSLGQPSPVLTF. Variable domain in full (rest from reference TRBV27 and TRBJ2-6): EAQVTQNPRYLITVTGKKLTVTCSQNMNHEYMSWYRQDPGLGLRQIYYSMNVEVTDKGDVPEGYKVSRKEKRNFPLILESPSPNQTSLYFCASSLGQPSPVLTFGAGSRLTVL.

The rearrangement joins TRBV11-3 to TRBJ2-1, with D maybe TRBD2 (6 bases). The V and J ends lost 0 bases and 8 bases respectively, with 11 bases between them. Germline CDR1 is SGHNT and CDR2 is YENEEA. CDR3 length: 14 residues. The CDR3 spells CASSLEVSGHEQFF. CDR3 coding DNA: TGTGCCAGCAGCTTAGAAGTTAGCGGCCATGAGCAGTTCTTC.

V gene TRBV11-2 combines with J gene TRBJ2-5; D gene unclear. The DNA matches TRBJ2-7 better at its end, which makes the J call doubtful. The V gene's germline CDR1 is SGHAT and CDR2 FQNNGV. The CDR3 extends over 13 amino acids. This CDR3 is CASSLGENYEQYF. CDR3 coding DNA: TGTGCCAGCAGCTTAGGCGAGAACTACGAGCAGTACTTC.

J is TRBJ2-7 and V is TRBV27; tentatively, D is TRBD2 (5 bases). Germline assignment: CDR1 MNHEY and CDR2 SMNVEV (reference sequence). The CDR3 loop spans 14 amino acids. V was cut by 6 bases and J by 2 bases, with 14 bases left in between. CDR3 nucleotide sequence: TGTGCCAGCAGCCACGGACGGGGTACCTACGAGCAGTACTTC. It is translated as CASSHGRGTYEQYF.

This CDR3 is CASSKTRTYNSPLHF. CDR3 coding DNA: TGTGCCAGCAGCAAAACGAGGACCTATAATTCACCCCTCCACTTT. The V gene is TRBV21-1, the J gene TRBJ1-6. TRBV21-1 is an annotated pseudogene. CDR3 length: 15 amino acids.

This clone has just one count. The CDR3 protein is CASRGASGNTIYF. The CDR3 DNA is TGTGCCAGTAGGGGGGCTTCTGGAAACACCATATATTTT. The chain couples TRBV19 to TRBJ1-3; a weak D match, TRBD1 (6 bases). Germline V gene lookup returns CDR1 LNHDA and CDR2 SQIVND (reference sequence). Trimming took 6 bases from V and 1 from J, leaving 7 bases between them. CDR3 length: 13 residues. Full variable domain (remainder filled in from reference TRBV19 and TRBJ1-3): DGGITQSPKYLFRKEGQNVTLSCEQNLNHDAMYWYRQDPGQGLRLIYYSQIVNDFQKGDIAEGYSVSREKKESFPLTVTSAQKNPTAFYLCASRGASGNTIYFGEGSWLTVV.

The genes are TRBV18 and TRBJ1-1; possible D gene TRBD1, 6 bases. The CDR3 has 18 residues. V was shortened by 1 base and J by 2 bases, with 20 bases between the two germline ends. The germline gives CDR1 KGHSH, CDR2 LQKENI. In nucleotides, the CDR3 is TGTGCCAGCTCACCACGTTTCCCCTCCCAGGGGAGCAACACTGAAGCTTTCTTT. Protein sequence: CASSPRFPSQGSNTEAFF. The full variable domain, rest sourced from reference TRBV18 and TRBJ1-1, is NAGVMQNPRHLVRRRGQEARLRCSPMKGHSHVYWYRQLPEEGLKFMVYLQKENIIDESGMPKERFSAEFPKEGPSILRIQQVVRGDSAAYFCASSPRFPSQGSNTEAFFGQGTRLTVV.

The chain links TRBV5-6 to TRBJ2-7; D possibly corresponds to TRBD2 (6 bases). This CDR3 contains 12 residues. V was trimmed by 4 bases and J by 3 bases, leaving 8 bases between them. CDR1 is SGHDT and CDR2 is YYEEEE in the germline V gene. The CDR3 sequence is CASSVGGYEQYV. The DNA of the CDR3 is TGTGCCAGCAGCGTGGGGGGCTACGAGCAGTACGTC.